The entry below gives a single T cell receptor (beta chain) sequence along with its context. This entry is derived from a study of blood T cell repertoires in COVID-19. About the research overall: Researchers got acute and convalescent COVID-19 samples from the United States, Italy and Spain.

Generated by immunoSEQ multiplex PCR, the TCRdb table keeps only in-frame clones and is missing some. The sample has some 180,000 clones, 84% seen once. Material for sequencing was peripheral blood. The clonotype comes from a human donor in a cohort sampled during active COVID-19.

The CDR3 region has the DNA TGTGCCAGCAGCTTAGACAGGGCTCCCCGCGGCTACACCTTC. This encodes CASSLDRAPRGYTF. V gene TRBV7-2 combines with J gene TRBJ1-2; perhaps TRBD1 as D (6 bases). The CDR3 extends over 14 amino acids. Per germline, CDR1 SGHTA and CDR2 FQGNSA. The V end lost 1 base, the J end lost 8 bases, and 14 bases lay between the germline ends.